This TCR beta chain is from a study of shared clonotypes between healthy human individuals. Study-wide results and caveats: Clonotype sharing among donors, it was expected, would be affected by sequencing depth.

Roughly 27,000 T cell genomes, or 300 ng DNA, went into replicate PCRs of unsorted PBMC. Ten immunoSEQ deep assay plates were used to sequence unsorted PBMC DNA. Sequencing used immunoSEQ multiplex PCR; TCRdb keeps in-frame clones, though not all of them. The sample lists 450,000 to 600,000 clones, 79% seen once, with 10% to 15% in the top ten. Every donor was a Caucasian adult from Nashville, Tennessee. V gave up 1 base and J gave up 6 bases, with 9 bases separating them. Germline V gives CDR1 MNHEY, CDR2 SMNVEV (reference sequence). The CDR3 sequence is 13 residues long. Points on this clone: Its antigen is not known.

The sample was PBMCs. This TCR derives from a woman in her thirties or forties in good health. Some clones in this sample may be carry-over from other donors' samples. The chain is built from TRBV27 and TRBJ1-2, with a possible D match to TRBD1 (6 bases). CDR3 DNA: TGTGCCAGCAGTTTATGGGGGCGCGATGGCTACACCTTC. Translated: CASSLWGRDGYTF.